Below, 25 T cell receptor beta chains from the same sample are listed, as sequenced in a study of response to subunit inactivated influenza vaccine (dated by TCRdb to between 2018 and 2020). Library prep was done by RT-PCR. These reads were obtained on an Illumina HiSeq 2500. Through fastp at Q25 and MiXCR, TCRdb rebuilt clones from the public reads, retaining in-frame beta chains. Each CDR3 protein gets just one entry, which takes the most common genes and DNA from the rows behind it. The sample data list hundreds of thousands of distinct CDR3 sequences, and 12% to 15% of these were observed just once. Of the sample, 7.6% falls within the top ten clones. The source material was PBMCs from blood, sampled around 14 days before vaccination. These receptors came from a man aged 45-60 years who received an inactivated influenza vaccine. Donor details come from another sample of the same person, matched by shared clones.

In its sample, this clonotype was seen a few times. The CDR3 loop reads CASSLLGLANEQFF. CDR3 nucleotide sequence: TGCGCCAGCAGCTTGCTGGGACTAGCGAATGAGCAGTTCTTC. V usage is TRBV5-1 and J usage is TRBJ2-1; 10 bases agree with TRBD2. This CDR3 is built from 14 residues. The junction had 2 bases not matched to a gene; V was cut back by 1 base and J by 7 bases. Germline CDR1 SGHRS, CDR2 YFSETQ.

This clonotype was seen a few times. V is TRBV20-1 and J is TRBJ2-3, with 8 bases fitting TRBD2. The CDR3 sequence is 15 residues long. From germline, CDR1 is DFQATT and CDR2 SNEGSKA (reference sequence). V dropped 0 bases and J dropped 6; count of bases not matched to a gene: 8. Here the CDR3 reads CSARDTTSGLDTQYF. The CDR3 DNA is TGCAGTGCTAGAGATACCACTAGCGGCCTTGATACGCAGTATTTT.

This clonotype showed up many times. The genes are TRBV6-4 and TRBJ2-1; possibly TRBD1 for D (7 bases). In germline, CDR1 is MRHNA, CDR2 SNTAGT. The CDR3 is made up of 15 amino acids. The V end was cut by 3 bases, the J end by 5 bases, with 14 bases between. The CDR3 DNA reads TGTGCCAGCAGTGATAAGGAGGGGGCCCACAATGAGCAGTTCTTC. Its translation: CASSDKEGAHNEQFF.

This clonotype was found many times. CDR3 DNA: TGCAGTGCTTACTCAGGGAAACCTGAAGCTTTCTTT. Translating it yields CSAYSGKPEAFF. The rearrangement joins TRBV20-1 to TRBJ1-1, with D tentatively TRBD1 (5 bases). The length of the CDR3 is 12 residues. V was pared by 5 bases and J by 6 bases, with 13 bases between. CDR1 and CDR2 (germline): DFQATT, SNEGSKA (reference sequence).

This clonotype was observed a few times. The V call is TRBV28, the J call TRBJ1-2; D not certain. V was pared by 2 bases and J by 6 bases, with 16 bases between. Per the germline V gene, CDR1 is MDHEN and CDR2 is SYDVKM. The CDR3 sequence is 15 residues long. CDR3 region: CASSLDRARRNGYTF. CDR3 DNA: TGTGCCAGCAGTTTAGATAGGGCCCGGAGGAATGGCTACACCTTC.

This chain connects TRBV12-3 or TRBV12-4 to TRBJ1-2, with D perhaps matching TRBD1 (6 bases). Deletions cut 2 bases from V and 4 bases from J, with 11 bases between. The length of the CDR3 is 14 residues. The CDR3 DNA reads TGTGCCAGCAGTTTACAAGGGGGGATCTATGGCTACACCTTC. Translated: CASSLQGGIYGYTF.

This clonotype was seen only a few times. The chain joins TRBV3-1 to TRBJ2-7, with D perhaps TRBD2 (6 bases). V was clipped by 1 base and J by 6 bases, with 13 bases between them. CDR3 length: 14 amino acids. Germline lookup yields CDR1 LGHDT and CDR2 YNNKEL (reference sequence). CDR3 in DNA: TGTGCCAGCAGCCAAGTGGGGGGATCGCTCGAGCAGTACTTC. Its translation: CASSQVGGSLEQYF.

This clonotype was seen a few times. The rearrangement joins TRBV29-1 to TRBJ1-1, with TRBD1 matching 8 bases. V was clipped by 3 bases and J by 1 base; unmatched bases: 4. CDR3 length equals 14 residues. Germline V gene sequence: CDR1 SQVTM, CDR2 ANQGSEA. This chain's CDR3 is CSVDSGQGNTEAFF. In DNA form, the CDR3 reads TGCAGCGTTGACTCCGGACAGGGGAACACTGAAGCTTTCTTT.

This chain connects TRBV7-2 to TRBJ2-1; 9 nucleotides agree with TRBD2. Germline trimming cut 0 bases from V and 9 bases from J; bases unmatched to any gene: 6. CDR1 and CDR2 from the germline V gene are SGHTA and FQGNSA. This CDR3 spans 15 amino acids. This chain's CDR3 is CASSLASGRRGEQFF. The DNA for the CDR3 is TGTGCCAGCAGCTTAGCTAGCGGGAGACGGGGTGAGCAGTTCTTC.

Only a few counts were recorded for this clonotype. This rearrangement joins TRBV9 to TRBJ2-1; 9 bases are a match to TRBD2. V dropped 4 bases and J dropped 5; count of bases not matched to a gene: 13. The CDR3 runs 17 residues. Germline values: CDR1 SGDLS, CDR2 YYNGEE. CDR3 sequence (DNA): TGTGCCAGCAGCTCCACCCTGGGACTAGCAGAGAACAATGAGCAGTTCTTC. This sequence encodes CASSSTLGLAENNEQFF.

This chain uses TRBV15 with TRBJ1-1; weak D call: TRBD1 (5 bases). This CDR3 contains 15 residues. Germline CDR1 LNHNV, CDR2 YYDKDF (reference sequence). The V end was cut by 5 bases, the J end by 4 bases, with 17 bases between. The CDR3 region is CATSPRQWGGTEAFF. The CDR3 coding sequence is TGTGCCACCAGCCCACGACAGTGGGGAGGCACTGAAGCTTTCTTT.

About this clonotype itself: An end of the junction does not agree with germline; a read error may underlie this. The chain links TRBV2 to TRBJ1-6, with 7 bases identical to TRBD1. The germline CDR1 and CDR2 sequences are SNHLY and FYNNEI. The CDR3 extends over 15 amino acids. DNA for the CDR3: TGTGCCAGCAGGGAAGGGGGCGCACGGAATTCACCCCTCCACTTT. Protein: CASREGGARNSPLHF.

The chain uses TRBV2 and TRBJ2-1; D remains ambiguous. CDR1 is SNHLY and CDR2 is FYNNEI in the germline V gene. Trimming stripped 8 bases from V and 0 bases from J, with 14 bases between. The CDR3 totals 15 residues. CDR3 protein: CASLTDSFSYNEQFF. The CDR3 DNA follows: TGTGCCAGCCTTACCGATTCTTTCTCCTACAATGAGCAGTTCTTC.

There are a few counts of this clonotype. This chain uses TRBV12-3 or TRBV12-4 with TRBJ2-3; 7 nucleotides agree with TRBD1. V was pared by 5 bases and J by 2 bases, with 13 bases of the junction left unmatched. The CDR3 consists of 17 residues. CDR3 in amino acids: CASSRPGGQFLTDTQYF. The CDR3, as DNA: TGTGCCAGCAGTCGCCCTGGGGGACAGTTCCTCACAGATACGCAGTATTTT.

The V gene is TRBV24-1, the J gene TRBJ2-3; TRBD1 matches at 10 bases. The CDR3 runs 16 residues. Looked up from germline, CDR1 is KGHDR and CDR2 is SFDVKD. Losses at the gene ends were 3 bases for V and 0 bases for J; bases not matched to a gene: 2. The CDR3 loop reads CATSDPGQGSTDTQYF. The CDR3, as DNA: TGTGCCACCAGTGATCCGGGACAGGGGAGCACAGATACGCAGTATTTT.

The CDR3 is CSAARGGSNQPQHF. The CDR3 DNA sequence: TGCAGTGCTGCTCGCGGGGGTAGCAATCAGCCCCAGCATTTT. This chain joins TRBV20-1 and TRBJ1-5; D may be TRBD1 (5 bases). The germline V and J ends were trimmed by 5 bases and 0 bases, with 11 bases remaining between them. From germline, CDR1 is DFQATT and CDR2 SNEGSKA (reference sequence). This CDR3 comprises 14 residues.

This clonotype was counted a few times. The rearrangement links TRBV27 to TRBJ2-2; perhaps TRBD2 as D (6 bases). There are 16 residues in the CDR3. Germline V gene data show CDR1 as MNHEY and CDR2 as SMNVEV (reference sequence). Trimming shortened V by 7 bases and J by 0 bases, and 15 bases separated the two germline ends. This CDR3 reads CASNAGGDPNTGELFF. The CDR3 DNA reads TGTGCCAGCAACGCGGGCGGGGACCCGAACACCGGGGAGCTGTTTTTT.

The chain recombines TRBV5-1 with TRBJ1-1; the match to TRBD1 covers 7 bases. Per germline, CDR1 SGHRS and CDR2 YFSETQ. This CDR3 region has 14 residues. The V and J ends lost 4 bases and 6 bases, in that order; junction bases with no gene match: 9. CDR3 region: CASSPQGLNAEAFF. CDR3 coding DNA: TGCGCCAGCAGCCCACAGGGGCTTAACGCTGAAGCTTTCTTT.

Only a few counts were recorded for this clonotype. The chain links TRBV5-1 to TRBJ2-1, with D perhaps TRBD1 or TRBD2 (5 bases each). Trimming pared 0 bases from V and 5 bases from J, leaving 9 bases between. Germline assignment: CDR1 SGHRS and CDR2 YFSETQ. The CDR3 extends over 14 amino acids. CDR3 sequence reads: CASSLVGENNEQFF. As DNA, the CDR3 is TGCGCCAGCAGCTTGGTGGGGGAGAACAATGAGCAGTTCTTC.

The chain joins TRBV6-2 or TRBV6-3 to TRBJ2-2; 9 bases are a match to TRBD2. The CDR3 has 19 amino acids. The germline V gene encodes CDR1 MNHEY and CDR2 SVGEGT. V shed 0 bases and J 0 bases; nucleotides not matched to a gene: 8. The CDR3 region has the DNA TGTGCCAGCAGTTACTCAATGGCTAGCGGGGCTTCGAACACCGGGGAGCTGTTTTTT. It yields the protein CASSYSMASGASNTGELFF.

This sequence joins TRBV9 and TRBJ2-7; 8 bases map to TRBD2. This CDR3 comprises 16 residues. CDR1 is SGDLS, CDR2 YYNGEE, per germline. Trimming at V came to 0 bases and at J to 0 bases, leaving 5 bases not matched to a gene. CDR3 nucleotide sequence: TGTGCCAGCAGCGTAGAGGGCGGGAGGACCTCCTACGAGCAGTACTTC. This gives the protein CASSVEGGRTSYEQYF.

This clonotype came up a few times. The chain is built from TRBV12-3 or TRBV12-4 and TRBJ2-7, with TRBD2 matching 11 bases. Trimming took 6 bases from V and 5 from J; bases not matched to a gene: 6. CDR3 size: 14 residues. CDR3 sequence reads: CASRGTSGSDEQYF. Here the CDR3 DNA reads TGTGCCAGCAGGGGAACTAGCGGGAGCGACGAGCAGTACTTC.

This clonotype was detected ten times or more. The rearrangement links TRBV29-1 to TRBJ2-7; D unresolved. Germline lookup yields CDR1 SQVTM and CDR2 ANQGSEA. CDR3 size: 13 residues. The V end lost 1 base, the J end lost 0 bases, and 7 bases lay between the germline ends. The CDR3 sequence: CSVEGLGSYEQYF. DNA of the CDR3: TGCAGCGTTGAAGGGCTAGGCTCCTACGAGCAGTACTTC.

The sample holds many counts of this clonotype. The rearrangement links TRBV7-8 to TRBJ1-1, with no clear D. The CDR3 is made up of 14 amino acids. V was shortened by 1 base and J by 1 base, with 7 bases between the two germline ends. CDR1 and CDR2 from the germline V gene are SGHVS and FQNEAQ. This CDR3 is CASSLEVGNTEAFF. As DNA, the CDR3 is TGTGCCAGCAGCTTAGAGGTTGGGAACACTGAAGCTTTCTTT.

This clonotype was detected a few times. The V gene is TRBV28, the J gene TRBJ2-7, with TRBD1 identical over 11 bases. The trim removed 3 bases at V and 7 bases at J, leaving 14 bases unmatched. The CDR3 runs to 17 residues. CDR1 is MDHEN, CDR2 SYDVKM, per germline. The CDR3 reads CASSFPGTGGPSREQYF. The CDR3 DNA reads as TGTGCCAGCAGTTTCCCCGGGACAGGGGGACCTTCTAGGGAGCAGTACTTC.